The TCR beta chain described here comes from a study of response to subunit inactivated influenza vaccine. Study results and caveats: The authors proposed limited new T cell recruitment per seasonal influenza vaccination.

Per germline, CDR1 LGHDT and CDR2 YNNKEL (reference sequence). Trimming shortened V by 1 base and J by 4 bases, and 0 bases separated the two germline ends. The CDR3 has 11 residues. TCRdb re-called the RT-PCR reads with MiXCR, one entry per CDR3 protein. The sample records around 580,000 distinct CDR3 sequences, 12% being singletons. This clonotype was picked up many times. Antigen: not known. The V gene is TRBV3-1, the J gene TRBJ2-3; D gene ambiguous. The sample was PBMCs from blood, taken on the day of vaccination. This TCR came from a man in his fifties who received an inactivated influenza vaccine. This CDR3 reads CASSQADTQYF. In DNA, the CDR3 is TGTGCCAGCAGCCAAGCAGATACGCAGTATTTT.